This T cell receptor (beta chain) is drawn from a study of read filtering for tumor transcriptome and immune sequencing. On the study more broadly: TCR-mapped reads were about 3.5 to 11 million with IR-seq versus about 75 to 1,400 with RNA-seq.

This clonotype was counted ten times or more. Molecular barcoded adaptors covering alpha/delta and beta/gamma chains were used on approximately 400 ng RNA. TCRdb re-called the reads through MiXCR, storing one row per CDR3 protein. The data contain approximately 57,000 distinct CDR3 sequences, roughly an eighth of them singletons. V was trimmed by 0 bases and J by 5 bases, leaving 20 bases between them. The length of the CDR3 is 17 residues. CDR1 is DFQATT, CDR2 SNEGSKA, per germline (reference sequence). This receptor was identified in a donor at least 40 years old with multiple myeloma. J is TRBJ1-5 and V is TRBV20-1; weak D call: TRBD1 (6 bases). The sequenced sample was a population of CD138-negative cells sorted from bone marrow. This CDR3 is CSARDSLRGGLYQPQHF. Written as DNA, the CDR3 is TGCAGTGCTAGAGACTCTTTAAGAGGGGGATTATATCAGCCCCAGCATTTT.